The rows below give T cell receptor beta chains drawn from one sample of a study of CD8+ T cells in alopecia areata. Measured with immunoSEQ multiplex PCR; TCRdb has only the in-frame clones, and not every one. The sample gives 150,000 to 200,000 clones, around 51% of which show up once; around 9.1% is in the top ten. The starting material was CD8+ T cells sorted from blood, obtained between weeks 51 and 52, from a patient treated with tofacitinib. The origin of the receptors is a human donor with alopecia areata. The CDR3 runs from the conserved cysteine through the conserved F or W. D genes are given only for firm matches. For some rows the clone size is stated as once, few or many, or as a class when expanded; others skip it.

j_gene | d_gene | abundance | v_gene | CDR3aa | CDR3nt
TRBJ1-2 | . | . | TRBV6-5 | CASSDGTEYGYTF | TGTGCCAGCAGTGACGGGACGGAATATGGCTACACCTTC
TRBJ2-5 | . | few | TRBV7-9 | CASSYGPLGETQYF | TGTGCCAGCAGCTACGGACCCCTTGGGGAGACCCAGTACTTC
TRBJ1-4 | . | . | TRBV2 | CASPRGDGEKLFF | TGTGCCAGCCCCCGGGGAGATGGCGAAAAACTGTTTTTT
TRBJ1-3 | . | . | TRBV27 | CASGWGNTIYF | TGTGCCAGCGGCTGGGGAAACACCATATATTTT
TRBJ1-2 | TRBD1 | . | TRBV10-2 | CASSEQGADGYTF | TGCGCCAGCAGTGAACAGGGGGCGGATGGCTACACCTTC
TRBJ1-4 | . | few | TRBV5-6 | CAGARHDEKLFF | TGTGCCGGGGCGCGGCACGATGAAAAACTGTTTTTT
TRBJ1-1 | . | . | TRBV30 | CAWSVGGMTEAFF | TGTGCCTGGAGTGTAGGGGGGATGACTGAAGCTTTCTTT
TRBJ1-5 | . | few | TRBV7-2 | CASSTWPESNQPQHF | TGTGCCAGCAGCACTTGGCCAGAAAGCAATCAGCCCCAGCATTTT
TRBJ1-1 | . | . | TRBV4-2 | CASSQEEGSRAEAFF | TGTGCCAGCAGCCAAGAGGAGGGCTCAAGGGCTGAAGCTTTCTTT
TRBJ1-1 | . | . | TRBV6-4 | CASRKTGMNTEAFF | TGTGCCAGCAGAAAGACAGGCATGAACACTGAAGCTTTCTTT
TRBJ2-1 | TRBD2 | . | TRBV29-1 | CSVEELAGGYNEQFF | TGCAGCGTTGAAGAACTAGCGGGGGGCTACAATGAGCAGTTCTTC
TRBJ2-5 | . | few | TRBV9 | CASSVGSEETQYF | TGTGCCAGCAGCGTAGGATCGGAAGAGACCCAGTACTTC
TRBJ2-4 | TRBD2 | . | TRBV30 | CAWGNLAGPNIQYF | TGTGCCTGGGGAAACCTAGCGGGGCCAAACATTCAGTACTTC
TRBJ2-7 | . | . | TRBV2 | CASSEQATYEQYF | TGTGCCAGCAGTGAACAGGCAACCTACGAGCAGTACTTC
TRBJ1-1 | TRBD1 | . | TRBV6-5 | CASIPTGVTEAFF | TGTGCCAGCATCCCGACAGGGGTCACTGAAGCTTTCTTT
TRBJ1-2 | . | few | TRBV6-4 | CASSDSEGSYGYTF | TGTGCCAGCAGTGACTCAGAGGGGTCCTATGGCTACACCTTC
TRBJ2-1 | . | few | TRBV18 | CASSPRTENEQFF | TGTGCCAGCTCACCAAGGACAGAGAATGAGCAGTTCTTC
TRBJ1-5 | . | . | TRBV7-9 | CASSFEQSQPQHF | TGTGCCAGCAGCTTCGAACAGAGTCAGCCCCAGCATTTT
TRBJ2-3 | . | . | TRBV25-1 | CASSESRRAGTDTQYF | TGTGCCAGCAGTGAATCTCGCAGGGCCGGCACAGATACGCAGTATTTT
TRBJ2-1 | . | . | TRBV5-1 | CASSLGQKEQFF | TGCGCCAGCAGCTTGGGACAGAAAGAGCAGTTCTTC
TRBJ2-7 | . | . | TRBV5-1 | CASSLGSGEQYF | TGCGCCAGCAGCTTGGGATCAGGCGAGCAGTACTTC
TRBJ2-7 | . | . | TRBV19 | CASSPFRTEPYEQYF | TGTGCCAGTAGTCCCTTCCGGACGGAACCCTACGAGCAGTACTTC
TRBJ1-4 | . | once | TRBV27 | CASSLLAQGISNEKLFF | TGTGCCAGCAGTTTATTAGCTCAGGGGATTTCTAATGAAAAACTGTTTTTT
TRBJ2-3 | . | once | TRBV11-3 | CASSLGPGWTSTDTQYF | TGTGCCAGCAGCTTAGGACCAGGGTGGACTAGCACAGATACGCAGTATTTT
TRBJ2-5 | . | many | TRBV9 | CASSVGLFSETQYF | TGTGCCAGCAGCGTAGGTCTTTTCTCTGAGACCCAGTACTTC
TRBJ2-1 | . | few | TRBV6-4 | CASSDGAGARDEQFF | TGTGCCAGCAGTGATGGGGCAGGGGCGAGGGATGAGCAGTTCTTC
TRBJ2-5 | TRBD1 | . | TRBV29-1 | CSALTGGTETQYF | TGCAGCGCCCTGACAGGGGGCACAGAGACCCAGTACTTC
TRBJ2-5 | . | . | TRBV5-1 | CASSSQVQETQYF | TGCGCCAGCAGCTCGCAGGTACAAGAGACCCAGTACTTC
TRBJ1-6 | . | once | TRBV27 | CASSSTGGLSPLHF | TGTGCCAGCAGCTCGACAGGCGGCCTTTCACCCCTCCACTTT
TRBJ2-7 | TRBD1 | . | TRBV30 | CAWMTGSEQYF | TGTGCCTGGATGACAGGGAGCGAGCAGTACTTC
TRBJ1-2 | . | . | TRBV29-1 | CSVVTDYGYTF | TGCAGCGTTGTGACGGATTATGGCTACACCTTC
TRBJ2-7 | . | . | TRBV30 | CAARITGLYEQYF | TGTGCCGCACGCATCACAGGACTCTACGAGCAGTACTTC
TRBJ2-6 | . | . | TRBV4-1 | CASSPLWGRGFSGANVLTF | TGCGCCAGCAGCCCCTTATGGGGCAGGGGATTCTCTGGGGCCAACGTCCTGACTTTC
TRBJ2-1 | TRBD2 | few | TRBV7-3 | CASSLTGGAGEQFF | TGTGCCAGCAGCTTAACCGGGGGAGCGGGAGAGCAGTTCTTC
TRBJ2-1 | TRBD1 | once | TRBV4-3 | CASSQGQGAVDEQFF | TGCGCCAGCAGCCAAGGACAGGGGGCGGTAGATGAGCAGTTCTTC
TRBJ2-7 | . | . | TRBV11-3 | CASSFGTSGATYEQYF | TGTGCCAGCAGCTTTGGGACCAGCGGCGCCACTTACGAGCAGTACTTC
TRBJ2-1 | TRBD1 | . | TRBV29-1 | CSVAGTGGYNEQFF | TGCAGCGTTGCTGGGACAGGGGGTTACAATGAGCAGTTCTTC
TRBJ1-1 | . | . | TRBV6-5 | CASSYSGEEAFF | TGTGCCAGCAGTTACTCCGGGGAAGAAGCTTTCTTT
TRBJ1-1 | TRBD1 | . | TRBV4-1 | CASSRDRRSFF | TGCGCCAGCAGTCGGGACAGAAGGTCTTTCTTT
TRBJ2-7 | . | once | TRBV30 | CACRGHDYEQYF | TGTGCCTGTCGAGGGCACGACTACGAGCAGTACTTC
TRBJ1-2 | TRBD1 | . | TRBV15 | CATSREGTGNYGYTF | TGTGCCACCAGCAGAGAGGGGACAGGGAACTATGGCTACACCTTC